The 5 T cell receptor beta chains below come from one sample, sequenced in a study of blood T cell repertoires in COVID-19. Data came from immunoSEQ multiplex PCR; TCRdb stores just in-frame clones and leaves some out. Among about 190,000 clones listed, 85% to 90% were seen once. Source material: PBMCs or T cells enriched from blood (not recorded which). The receptors here all came from a woman aged 40 to 49 in a cohort exposed to, infected with or recovered from COVID-19 (not recorded which).

This clone was seen only once. The chain joins TRBV9 to TRBJ2-7, with D possibly TRBD1 on 5 matching bases. The germline gives CDR1 SGDLS, CDR2 YYNGEE. CDR3 length: 14 amino acids. Trimming cost V 0 bases and J 7 bases, with 14 bases left between them. CDR3 amino acids: CASSVGGLSEEQYF. The CDR3 DNA follows: TGTGCCAGCAGCGTAGGGGGCCTATCGGAAGAGCAGTACTTC.

This chain uses TRBV19 with TRBJ2-5, with TRBD1 as a possible D gene (5 bases). Germline V CDR1 and CDR2: LNHDA, SQIVND (reference sequence). Trimming stripped 5 bases from V and 1 base from J, with 14 bases between. This CDR3 has 15 amino acids. CDR3 in amino acids: CASSRAGSSQETQYF. CDR3 bases: TGTGCCAGTAGTCGCGCAGGGTCCTCCCAAGAGACCCAGTACTTC.

The chain recombines TRBV10-1 with TRBJ1-2; 8 bases match TRBD1. The CDR3 runs 13 residues. J was trimmed by 6 bases and V by 1 base; bases with no gene match: 1. Germline CDR1 and CDR2: WNHNN and SYGVQD (reference sequence). CDR3 bases: TGCGCCAGCAGTGAGTACAGGGGGAATGGCTACACCTTC. This gives the protein CASSEYRGNGYTF.

The rearrangement links TRBV11-2 to TRBJ2-7; 8 nucleotides match TRBD2. The CDR3 consists of 15 residues. V was clipped by 1 base and J by 4 bases; unmatched bases: 6. Germline V CDR1 and CDR2: SGHAT, FQNNGV. CDR3 nucleotide sequence: TGTGCCAGCAGCTTAGGGGGGGCTAGCGGGTACGAGCAGTACTTC. Translated, it gives CASSLGGASGYEQYF.

J is TRBJ2-6 and V is TRBV5-1; 11 bases agree with TRBD1. With V trimmed by 0 bases and J by 2 bases, 7 bases remained unmatched. Germline CDR1 SGHRS, CDR2 YFSETQ. The CDR3 extends over 19 amino acids. CDR3 region: CASSLGPGQGAPGANVLTF. Written as DNA, the CDR3 is TGCGCCAGCAGCTTGGGTCCCGGACAGGGGGCCCCTGGGGCCAACGTCCTGACTTTC.